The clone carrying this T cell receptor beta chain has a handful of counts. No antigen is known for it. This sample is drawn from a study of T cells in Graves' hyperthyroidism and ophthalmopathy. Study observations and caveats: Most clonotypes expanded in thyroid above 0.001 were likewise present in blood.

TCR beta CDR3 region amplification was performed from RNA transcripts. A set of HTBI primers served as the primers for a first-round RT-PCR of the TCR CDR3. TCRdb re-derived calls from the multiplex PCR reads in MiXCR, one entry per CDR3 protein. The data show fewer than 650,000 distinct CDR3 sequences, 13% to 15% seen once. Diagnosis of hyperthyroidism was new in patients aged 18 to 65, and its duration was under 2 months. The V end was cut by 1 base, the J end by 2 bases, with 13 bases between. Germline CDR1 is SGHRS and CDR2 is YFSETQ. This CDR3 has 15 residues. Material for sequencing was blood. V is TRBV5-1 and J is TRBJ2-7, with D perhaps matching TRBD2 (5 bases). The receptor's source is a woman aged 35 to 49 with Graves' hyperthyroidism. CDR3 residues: CASSLSGKTTYEQYF. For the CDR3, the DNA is TGCGCCAGCAGCTTGTCGGGGAAGACCACCTACGAGCAGTACTTC.